Below, 8 T cell receptor beta chains from the same sample are listed, as sequenced in a study of T cell responses to AZD1222 COVID-19 vaccine. Sequencing was performed with immunoSEQ multiplex PCR; in TCRdb, only in-frame clones are kept and a portion is missing. The repertoire holds approximately 170,000 clones, with 94% as singletons. The starting material was peripheral blood, obtained 28 days after the second AZD1222 dose. These receptors came from an adult who received the AZD1222 COVID-19 vaccine.

This clone was seen once. Other DNA sequences in the same sample also yield this CDR3. This rearrangement joins TRBV3-1 (or the pseudogene TRBV3-2) to TRBJ2-1; D gene uncertain. Per the germline V gene, CDR1 is LGHDT and CDR2 is YNNKEL (reference sequence). CDR3 length equals 14 residues. Trimming took 1 base from V and 6 from J, leaving 10 bases between them. The CDR3 protein is CASSQVGMGNEQFF. The CDR3 DNA follows: TGTGCCAGCAGCCAAGTGGGAATGGGCAATGAGCAGTTCTTC.

The chain uses TRBV30 and TRBJ1-2, with TRBD1 identical over 8 bases. The CDR3 contains 14 residues. V was pared by 4 bases and J by 6 bases, with 10 bases of the junction left unmatched. CDR1 GTSNPN and CDR2 SVGIG come from the germline V gene (reference sequence). Here the CDR3 reads CAWILQGGLNGYTF. As DNA, the CDR3 is TGTGCCTGGATTCTACAGGGGGGCCTTAATGGCTACACCTTC.

This chain connects TRBV30 to TRBJ1-1; D remains ambiguous. The CDR3 spans 11 residues. Trimming removed 8 bases from V and 7 bases from J, with 14 bases in between. Germline V lookup: CDR1 GTSNPN, CDR2 SVGIG (reference sequence). CDR3 protein: CAHGVTVEAFF. CDR3 sequence (DNA): TGTGCCCATGGGGTGACTGTTGAAGCTTTCTTT.

The rearrangement links TRBV4-1 to TRBJ1-4, with no clear D. Between the trimmed V and J ends, which lost 3 bases and 2 bases, there was a span of 7 bases. This CDR3 comprises 14 residues. The germline CDR1 and CDR2 sequences are MGHRA and YSYEKL. CDR3 amino acids: CASSHTRTNEKLFF. The CDR3 region has the DNA TGCGCCAGCAGCCACACCAGGACTAATGAAAAACTGTTTTTT.

The chain uses TRBV28 and TRBJ1-5; the match to TRBD1 covers 9 bases. CDR1 and CDR2 from the germline V gene are MDHEN and SYDVKM. The CDR3 is 16 amino acids. V dropped 7 bases and J dropped 1; count of bases not matched to a gene: 8. The CDR3 reads CASIRGGTGSNQPQHF. The CDR3 DNA reads as TGTGCCAGCATCAGGGGGGGGACAGGGAGCAATCAGCCCCAGCATTTT.

The chain has TRBV2 and TRBJ2-7; 7 nucleotides line up with TRBD1. V lost 2 bases and J lost 3; bases outside the gene matches: 4. The CDR3 spans 14 residues. The V gene's germline CDR1 is SNHLY and CDR2 FYNNEI. In nucleotides, the CDR3 is TGTGCCAGCAGTGAACGAGGGGGCATCTACGAGCAGTACTTC. This codes for CASSERGGIYEQYF.

Of note for this clone: This sample also contains other DNA sequences that code for the same CDR3. The chain carries TRBV9 and TRBJ2-1; D is possibly TRBD2 (5 bases). Trimming removed 2 bases at V and 2 bases at J, with 5 bases between. There are 13 residues in the CDR3. Germline V gives CDR1 SGDLS, CDR2 YYNGEE. The CDR3 nucleotides are TGTGCCAGCAGCGTCGGGACCTACAATGAGCAGTTCTTC. Amino acid sequence: CASSVGTYNEQFF.

The chain recombines TRBV6-2 or TRBV6-3 with TRBJ2-7; D unclear. Germline loops: CDR1 MNHEY, CDR2 SVGEGT. With 0 bases removed from V and 2 bases from J, the gap between germline ends came to 11 bases. CDR3 length: 15 residues. The CDR3 here is CASSYSYRSTYEQYF. The CDR3 DNA is TGTGCCAGCAGTTACTCTTATCGGTCAACCTACGAGCAGTACTTC.